This T cell receptor beta chain was recorded in a study of T cells in Graves' hyperthyroidism and ophthalmopathy. About the research overall: Before treatment of any kind, peripheral blood was taken at initial diagnosis.

Each patient was aged 18 to 65 and had newly diagnosed hyperthyroidism of under 2 months' duration. Each 10 ml fresh peripheral blood draw supplied the PBMCs. Amplified TCR beta CDR3 regions came from RNA transcripts. Researchers ran a first-round RT-PCR on the TCR CDR3 using the HTBI primer set. Via MiXCR, TCRdb re-called the multiplex PCR reads, giving one row per CDR3 protein. The table shows approximately 400,000 distinct CDR3 sequences, with approximately 25% occurring only once. The germline gives CDR1 DFQATT, CDR2 SNEGSKA (reference sequence). V was shortened by 5 bases and J by 3 bases, with 17 bases between the two germline ends. The CDR3 covers 14 residues. There are many counts of this clonotype.

The chain has TRBV20-1 and TRBJ2-7; D might be TRBD2 (6 bases). Sequencing was performed on blood. The clonotype originates from a man aged 45-65 years with Graves' hyperthyroidism. In DNA form, the CDR3 reads TGCAGTGCTGGCTTCGTAGGGCGGGACTACGAGCAGTACTTC. Residues: CSAGFVGRDYEQYF.